Below, 4 T cell receptor beta chains from the same sample are listed, as sequenced in a study of cytomegalovirus exposure and HLA in healthy donors. In the PCR, 60 Vbeta and 13 Jbeta primers were used. Repertoires were generated with immunoSEQ multiplex PCR, while TCRdb's copy carries only in-frame clones and drops some. The table has 140,000 or so clones, 65% to 75% seen once. The source material was PBMCs. These receptors came from a man between 60 and 75 years old in good health and CMV-seronegative.

This clone has only one observation. The rearrangement joins TRBV29-1 to TRBJ2-2; 11 bases line up with TRBD2. The junction had 10 bases not matched to a gene; V was cut back by 7 bases and J by 0 bases. This CDR3 has 17 amino acids. Germline CDR1 and CDR2: SQVTM and ANQGSEA. The CDR3 bases are TGCAGCGCACCGGGACTAGCGGTACTTACGAACACCGGGGAGCTGTTTTTT. This gives the protein CSAPGLAVLTNTGELFF.

The gene calls are TRBV5-1 and TRBJ2-5, with a tentative D call TRBD1 (6 bases). The CDR3 has 15 residues. CDR1 is SGHRS and CDR2 is YFSETQ in the germline V gene. V dropped 3 bases and J dropped 2 bases, with 14 bases sitting between them. CDR3 DNA sequence: TGCGCCAGCAGCTCGCAGGGCAGGGGTCAAGAGACCCAGTACTTC. This encodes CASSSQGRGQETQYF.

This clone was picked up a small number of times. The CDR3 sequence: CASSPLGGYEQYF. The CDR3 region has the DNA TGTGCCAGCAGCCCCTTGGGGGGCTACGAGCAGTACTTC. The rearrangement links TRBV7-2 to TRBJ2-7; tentative D call: TRBD2 (6 bases). Germline V gene data show CDR1 as SGHTA and CDR2 as FQGNSA. The CDR3 is 13 amino acids. V was shortened by 5 bases and J by 3 bases, with 11 bases between the two germline ends.

This chain uses TRBV5-4 with TRBJ2-7, with 7 bases that match TRBD1. The CDR3 is made up of 15 amino acids. CDR1 is SGHNT and CDR2 is YYREEE in the germline V gene (reference sequence). Germline trimming cut 0 bases from V and 5 bases from J; bases unmatched to any gene: 8. CDR3 residues: CASSLAGGTINEQYF. The CDR3 coding sequence is TGTGCCAGCAGCTTGGCAGGGGGTACCATTAACGAGCAGTACTTC.